The T cell receptor (beta chain) described here comes from a study of cytomegalovirus exposure and HLA in healthy donors. Study context: Tens of millions of unique TCRs from HLA-typed donors made up an early data release. There were a few hundred genotyped donors. Of these, 75% to 90% fell in the genetic ancestry cluster associated with self-reported Caucasian donors.

Researchers ran the PCR with 60 Vbeta and 13 Jbeta primers. Original methodology: In a later analysis, some 80 million unique TCR beta chains included roughly 11 million shared by two or more donors. The protocol was immunoSEQ multiplex PCR, while the TCRdb copy is restricted to in-frame clones and leaves out a portion. V, J and clone size reflect that table, while D and trimming were determined from the DNA. This sample has over 150,000 clones; 82% occur once, and the top ten carry around 10%. This CDR3 is built from 15 residues. Deletions cut 4 bases from V and 1 base from J, with 13 bases between. Looked up from germline, CDR1 is MGHRA and CDR2 is YSYEKL.

This TCR was sampled from a man aged 45-60 years in good health and CMV-seropositive. Input material: PBMCs. V is TRBV4-1 and J is TRBJ1-1; D gene unclear. The CDR3 DNA reads as TGCGCCAGCAGCCCCAAAGGTCCGGGGAACACTGAAGCTTTCTTT. Protein product: CASSPKGPGNTEAFF.